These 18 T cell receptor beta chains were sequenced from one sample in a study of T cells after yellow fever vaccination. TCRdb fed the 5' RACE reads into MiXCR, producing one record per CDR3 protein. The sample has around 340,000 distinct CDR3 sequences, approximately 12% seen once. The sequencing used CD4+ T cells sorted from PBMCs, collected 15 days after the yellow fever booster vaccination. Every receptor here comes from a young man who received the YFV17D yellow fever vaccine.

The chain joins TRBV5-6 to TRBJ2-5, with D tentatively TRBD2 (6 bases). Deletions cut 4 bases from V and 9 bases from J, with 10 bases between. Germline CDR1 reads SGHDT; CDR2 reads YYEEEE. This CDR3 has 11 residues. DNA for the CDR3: TGTGCCAGCAGCGCGCGGGGAGCCCAGTACTTC. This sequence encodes CASSARGAQYF.

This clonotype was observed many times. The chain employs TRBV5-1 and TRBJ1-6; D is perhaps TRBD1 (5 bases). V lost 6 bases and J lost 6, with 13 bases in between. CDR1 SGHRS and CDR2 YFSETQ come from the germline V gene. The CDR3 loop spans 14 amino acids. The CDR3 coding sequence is TGCGCCAGCAAGGGGAGCCTGGGTAATTCACCCCTCCACTTT. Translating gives CASKGSLGNSPLHF. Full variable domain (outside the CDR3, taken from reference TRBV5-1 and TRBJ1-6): KAGVTQTPRYLIKTRGQQVTLSCSPISGHRSVSWYQQTPGQGLQFLFEYFSETQRNKGNFPGRFSGRQFSNSRSEMNVSTLELGDSALYLCASKGSLGNSPLHFGNGTRLTVT.

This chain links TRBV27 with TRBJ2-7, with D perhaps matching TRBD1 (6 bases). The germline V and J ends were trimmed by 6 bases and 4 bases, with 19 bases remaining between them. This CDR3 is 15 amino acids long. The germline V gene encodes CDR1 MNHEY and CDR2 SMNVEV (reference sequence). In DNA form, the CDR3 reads TGTGCCAGCAGGAGCCCGCGGCAGGGGATTTACGAGCAGTACTTC. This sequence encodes CASRSPRQGIYEQYF.

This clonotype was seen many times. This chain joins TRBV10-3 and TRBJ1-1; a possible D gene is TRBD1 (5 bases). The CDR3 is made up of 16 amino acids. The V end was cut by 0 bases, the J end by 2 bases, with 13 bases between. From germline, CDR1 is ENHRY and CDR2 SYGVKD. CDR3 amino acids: CAISESGWGVNTEAFF. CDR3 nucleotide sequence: TGTGCCATCAGTGAGTCGGGATGGGGGGTCAACACTGAAGCTTTCTTT.

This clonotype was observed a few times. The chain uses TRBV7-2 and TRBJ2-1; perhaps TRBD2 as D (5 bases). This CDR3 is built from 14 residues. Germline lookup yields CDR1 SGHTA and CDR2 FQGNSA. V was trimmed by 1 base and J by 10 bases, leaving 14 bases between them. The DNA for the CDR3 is TGTGCCAGCAGCTTAGTAACCGGACCGGGGGAGCAGTTCTTC. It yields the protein CASSLVTGPGEQFF.

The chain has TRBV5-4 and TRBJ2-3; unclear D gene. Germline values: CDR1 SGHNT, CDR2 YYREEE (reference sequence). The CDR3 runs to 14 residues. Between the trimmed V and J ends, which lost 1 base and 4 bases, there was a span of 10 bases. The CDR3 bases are TGTGCCAGCAGCTTGCCTCAGAACCCAGATACGCAGTATTTT. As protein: CASSLPQNPDTQYF.

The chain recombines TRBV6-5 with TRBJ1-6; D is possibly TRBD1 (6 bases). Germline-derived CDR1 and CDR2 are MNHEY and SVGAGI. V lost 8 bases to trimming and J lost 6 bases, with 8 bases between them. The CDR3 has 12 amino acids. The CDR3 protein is CASWTANSPLHF. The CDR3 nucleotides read TGTGCCAGCTGGACAGCTAATTCACCCCTCCACTTT.

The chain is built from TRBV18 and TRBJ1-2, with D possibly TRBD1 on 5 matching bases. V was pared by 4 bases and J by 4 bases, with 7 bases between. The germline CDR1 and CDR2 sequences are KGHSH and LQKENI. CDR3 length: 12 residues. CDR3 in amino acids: CASSRQLYGYTF. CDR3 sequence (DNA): TGTGCCAGCTCACGACAGCTCTATGGCTACACCTTC.

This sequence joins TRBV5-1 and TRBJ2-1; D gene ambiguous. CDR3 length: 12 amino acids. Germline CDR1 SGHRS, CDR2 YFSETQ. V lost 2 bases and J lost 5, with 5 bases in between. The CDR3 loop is CASSLQHNEQFF. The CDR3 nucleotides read TGCGCCAGCAGCTTACAGCACAATGAGCAGTTCTTC.

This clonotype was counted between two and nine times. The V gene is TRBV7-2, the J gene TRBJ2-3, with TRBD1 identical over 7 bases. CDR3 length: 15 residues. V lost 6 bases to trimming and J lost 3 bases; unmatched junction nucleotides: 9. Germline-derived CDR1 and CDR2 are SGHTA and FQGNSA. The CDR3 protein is CASRPQGLVTDTQYF. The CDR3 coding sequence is TGTGCCAGCAGGCCACAGGGGTTGGTAACAGATACGCAGTATTTT.

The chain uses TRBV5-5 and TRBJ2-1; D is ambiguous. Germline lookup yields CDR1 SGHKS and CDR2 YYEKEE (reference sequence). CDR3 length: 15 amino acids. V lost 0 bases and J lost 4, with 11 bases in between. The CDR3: CASSLASLSYNEQFF. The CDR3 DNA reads TGTGCCAGCAGCTTGGCCAGCTTATCTTACAATGAGCAGTTCTTC.

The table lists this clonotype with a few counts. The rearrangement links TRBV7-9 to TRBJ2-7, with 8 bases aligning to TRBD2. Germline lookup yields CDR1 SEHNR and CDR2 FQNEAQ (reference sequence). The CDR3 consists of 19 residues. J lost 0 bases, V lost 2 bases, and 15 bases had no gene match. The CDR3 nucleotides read TGTGCCAGCAGCTTAATTCGGATTCTAGCGGGTTCAAGCTCCTACGAGCAGTACTTC. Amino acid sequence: CASSLIRILAGSSSYEQYF.

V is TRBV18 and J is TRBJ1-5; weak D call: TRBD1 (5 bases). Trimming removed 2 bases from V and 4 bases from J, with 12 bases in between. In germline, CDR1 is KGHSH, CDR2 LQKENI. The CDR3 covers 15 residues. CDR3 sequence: CASSPAGTQNQPQHF. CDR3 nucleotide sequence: TGTGCCAGCTCACCAGCCGGGACCCAGAATCAGCCCCAGCATTTT.

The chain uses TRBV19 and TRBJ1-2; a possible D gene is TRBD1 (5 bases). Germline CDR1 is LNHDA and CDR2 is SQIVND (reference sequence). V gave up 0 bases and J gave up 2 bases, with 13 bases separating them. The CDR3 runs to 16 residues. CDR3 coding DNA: TGTGCCAGTAGTATAGATGGGGCAGCACAAAACTATGGCTACACCTTC. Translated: CASSIDGAAQNYGYTF.

The CDR3 region is CSVRRVGNTEAFF. In DNA, the CDR3 is TGCAGCGTGCGCAGGGTAGGGAACACTGAAGCTTTCTTT. This chain uses TRBV29-1 with TRBJ1-1; tentative D call: TRBD1 (5 bases). Germline V gene sequence: CDR1 SQVTM, CDR2 ANQGSEA. Between the trimmed V and J ends, which lost 6 bases and 1 base, there was a span of 12 bases. This CDR3 is 13 amino acids long.

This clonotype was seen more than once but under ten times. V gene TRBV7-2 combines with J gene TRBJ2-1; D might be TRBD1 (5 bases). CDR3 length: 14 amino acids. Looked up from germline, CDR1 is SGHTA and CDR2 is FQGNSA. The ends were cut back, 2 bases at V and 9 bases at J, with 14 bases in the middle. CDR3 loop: CASSLRGSRSEQFF. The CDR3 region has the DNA TGTGCCAGCAGCTTAAGGGGCAGTCGGAGTGAGCAGTTCTTC.

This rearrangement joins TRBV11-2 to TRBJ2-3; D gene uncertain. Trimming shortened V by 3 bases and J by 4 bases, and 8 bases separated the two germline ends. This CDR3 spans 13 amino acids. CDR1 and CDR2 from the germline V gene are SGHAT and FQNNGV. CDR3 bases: TGTGCCAGCAGCTTGGGTTTGCCAGATACGCAGTATTTT. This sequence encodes CASSLGLPDTQYF.

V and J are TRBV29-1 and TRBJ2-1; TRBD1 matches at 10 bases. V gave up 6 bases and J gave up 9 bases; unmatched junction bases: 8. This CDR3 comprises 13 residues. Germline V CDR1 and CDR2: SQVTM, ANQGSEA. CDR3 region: CSVYRDRGGEQFF. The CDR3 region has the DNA TGCAGCGTCTACCGGGACAGGGGTGGTGAGCAGTTCTTC.